This paragraph reports one T cell receptor (beta chain). These data belong to a study of CD8+CD57+ T cells in acquired aplastic anemia. For sequencing, patients were chosen who had shown expansion of CD8+CD57+ cells by flow cytometry. Profiling of TCR beta VDJ combinations and CDR3 sequences used genomic DNA as template. Via MiXCR, TCRdb re-called the reads, giving one row per CDR3 protein. The table lists about 180,000 distinct CDR3 sequences, around 50% of them singletons. The CDR3 length is 15 residues. Trimming pared 3 bases from V and 5 bases from J, leaving 16 bases between. The germline CDR1 and CDR2 sequences are SGDLS and YYNGEE.

V and J are TRBV9 and TRBJ2-3; weak D call: TRBD2 (5 bases). The source material was sorted CD4+, CD8+, or CD8+CD57+ T cells (not recorded which) from PBMCs. The TCR was taken from a human donor with aplastic anemia. In DNA, the CDR3 is TGTGCCAGCAGCGGGACTCCTCTTGGGGTAGATACGCAGTATTTT. As protein: CASSGTPLGVDTQYF.